These T cell receptor beta chains were read from a single sample in a study of OX40 agonist ivuxolimab in advanced cancers. Repertoires were generated with immunoSEQ multiplex PCR, while TCRdb's copy carries only in-frame clones and drops some. Here the sample spans under 90,000 clones, approximately 94% being singletons. Here the sequenced sample was CD4+ or CD8+ T cells sorted from blood, taken in a trial of the OX40 agonist ivuxolimab. These TCRs come from an adult with an advanced solid tumor such as melanoma, head and neck, liver or kidney cancer. CDR3s include the opening cysteine and the closing phenylalanine or tryptophan. Each record gives: D gene, J gene, V gene, clone size, CDR3 DNA, CDR3 protein. D genes are given only for firm matches. Size is stated for part of the rows, as once, few or many counts, or as a class when the clone is expanded.

D: NA; J: TRBJ2-4; V: TRBV5-1; size: NA; DNA: TGCGCCAGCAGCTTGTTACCTCAAACAGTCCTAGCCAAAAACATTCAGTACTTC; CDR3: CASSLLPQTVLAKNIQYF
D: NA; J: TRBJ2-2; V: TRBV7-9; size: NA; DNA: TGTGCCAGCAGCTTAGCCGGTTACAGGTACACCGGGGAGCTGTTTTTT; CDR3: CASSLAGYRYTGELFF
D: TRBD1; J: TRBJ1-4; V: TRBV27; size: NA; DNA: TGTGCCAGCAGTTTCGGGGAGAACAGGGGGTATGAAAAACTGTTTTTT; CDR3: CASSFGENRGYEKLFF
D: NA; J: TRBJ2-1; V: TRBV27; size: NA; DNA: TGTGCCAGCAGTTTATCGATCGCACCCCCCCTCAATGAGCAGTTCTTC; CDR3: CASSLSIAPPLNEQFF
D: NA; J: TRBJ2-1; V: TRBV6-5; size: NA; DNA: TGTGCCAGCAGTTACGGGGGTAACAATGAGCAGTTCTTC; CDR3: CASSYGGNNEQFF
D: NA; J: TRBJ2-3; V: TRBV5-4; size: NA; DNA: TGTGCCAGCAGCTTCCTAGTAGGGAGCAAGGATACGCAGTATTTT; CDR3: CASSFLVGSKDTQYF
D: TRBD1; J: TRBJ1-4; V: TRBV4-3; size: NA; DNA: TGCGCCAGCAGCCAAGATCCGGCGAGGGCAGGGGGTAATGAAAAACTGTTTTTT; CDR3: CASSQDPARAGGNEKLFF
D: NA; J: TRBJ1-6; V: TRBV11-2; size: NA; DNA: TGTGCCAGCAGTTATCCCCGGAGGTCCTATAATTCACCCCTCCACTTT; CDR3: CASSYPRRSYNSPLHF
D: TRBD2; J: TRBJ2-1; V: TRBV7-7; size: NA; DNA: TGTGCCAGCAGCTTAGCGGGGGGGTACAATGAGCAGTTCTTC; CDR3: CASSLAGGYNEQFF
D: NA; J: TRBJ2-5; V: TRBV29-1; size: NA; DNA: TGCAGCGTGGAGGCAACGGGGGCCTCAGGGGAGACCCAGTACTTC; CDR3: CSVEATGASGETQYF
D: NA; J: TRBJ2-1; V: TRBV15; size: NA; DNA: TGTGCCACCAGCAGAGATCCTGATGAGCAGTTCTTC; CDR3: CATSRDPDEQFF
D: NA; J: TRBJ2-7; V: TRBV6-5; size: NA; DNA: TGTGCCAGCAGCCGTAGCGAGGAACTTTCCTACGAGCAGTACTTC; CDR3: CASSRSEELSYEQYF
D: NA; J: TRBJ2-7; V: TRBV5-5; size: NA; DNA: TGTGCCAGCAGGGACTCAGGGTACTACGAGCAGTACTTC; CDR3: CASRDSGYYEQYF
D: TRBD2; J: TRBJ2-1; V: TRBV27; size: once; DNA: TGTGCCAGCAGTCCCCAACCGCTAGCGGGAGGTTCCTACAATGAGCAGTTCTTC; CDR3: CASSPQPLAGGSYNEQFF
D: NA; J: TRBJ2-1; V: TRBV6-6; size: NA; DNA: TGTGCCAGCACCACGCCGGCAGGGGAGCAGTTCTTC; CDR3: CASTTPAGEQFF
D: TRBD1; J: TRBJ2-7; V: TRBV27; size: NA; DNA: TGTGCCAGCAGCCCCGACGGGACAGGGGGCTATTTCGAGCAGTACTTC; CDR3: CASSPDGTGGYFEQYF
D: TRBD2; J: TRBJ2-7; V: TRBV19; size: NA; DNA: TGTGCCAGTAGCCCTTCGGCCGGGGGGTATGGGTACGAGCAGTACTTC; CDR3: CASSPSAGGYGYEQYF
D: NA; J: TRBJ2-7; V: TRBV6-6; size: NA; DNA: TGTGCCAGCAGTATAAGTGAGGGATTCTCCTACGAGCAGTACTTC; CDR3: CASSISEGFSYEQYF
D: NA; J: TRBJ1-1; V: TRBV4-1; size: NA; DNA: TGCGCCAGCAGCCAAGATGGTGGGGCAGGGGACACTGAAGCTTTCTTT; CDR3: CASSQDGGAGDTEAFF
D: NA; J: TRBJ1-2; V: TRBV9; size: NA; DNA: TGTGCCAGCAGCGTAGGACGGGGGAACTATGGCTACACCTTC; CDR3: CASSVGRGNYGYTF
D: NA; J: TRBJ2-7; V: TRBV2; size: NA; DNA: TGTGCCAGCTGGGGGTACGAGCAGTACTTC; CDR3: CASWGYEQYF
D: TRBD1; J: TRBJ1-2; V: TRBV19; size: once; DNA: TGTGCCAGTAGTATACCCTCGACAGGGCCCTATGGCTACACCTTC; CDR3: CASSIPSTGPYGYTF
D: TRBD1; J: TRBJ2-7; V: TRBV15; size: NA; DNA: TGTGCCACCAGCAGTGGGACAGGGCCCTTCTACGAGCAGTACTTC; CDR3: CATSSGTGPFYEQYF
D: NA; J: TRBJ1-6; V: TRBV19; size: NA; DNA: TGTGCCAGTAGTATCGGCCCTAATTCACCCCTCCACTTT; CDR3: CASSIGPNSPLHF
D: NA; J: TRBJ1-5; V: TRBV18; size: NA; DNA: TGTGCCAGCTCACCACCGAATCAGCCCCAGCATTTT; CDR3: CASSPPNQPQHF
D: NA; J: TRBJ2-5; V: TRBV27; size: NA; DNA: TGTGCCAGCAGTCGGGTCAAACAAAGGCAAGAGACCCAGTACTTC; CDR3: CASSRVKQRQETQYF
D: TRBD2; J: TRBJ2-2; V: TRBV28; size: NA; DNA: TGTGCCAGCAGTATATATAGCGGGAGATTATACACCGGGGAGCTGTTTTTT; CDR3: CASSIYSGRLYTGELFF
D: NA; J: TRBJ1-1; V: TRBV11-1; size: NA; DNA: TGTGCCAGCAGCCTAACAGCCGGGGGGGCTGAAGCTTTCTTT; CDR3: CASSLTAGGAEAFF
D: NA; J: TRBJ2-7; V: TRBV28; size: NA; DNA: TGTGCCAGCAGTTGGCCTTACACCCTTGAGCAGTACTTC; CDR3: CASSWPYTLEQYF
D: TRBD2; J: TRBJ2-1; V: TRBV10-2; size: once; DNA: TGCGCCAGCAGTGACCCGACTTACCTAGCGGGGGGGCAAAATGAGCAGTTCTTC; CDR3: CASSDPTYLAGGQNEQFF
D: NA; J: TRBJ2-3; V: TRBV13; size: NA; DNA: TGTGCCAGCAGCGCTGGGGGGCGGGATACGCAGTATTTT; CDR3: CASSAGGRDTQYF
D: NA; J: TRBJ2-7; V: TRBV7-6; size: NA; DNA: TGTGCCAGCAGCTTAGCAGACGAGCAGTACTTC; CDR3: CASSLADEQYF
D: NA; J: TRBJ1-5; V: TRBV7-9; size: medium-sized; DNA: TGTGCCAGCAGCTCCGGCCCGGGCAATCAGCCCCAGCATTTT; CDR3: CASSSGPGNQPQHF
D: NA; J: TRBJ1-1; V: TRBV29-1; size: NA; DNA: TGCAGCGTTGAAGAATGGGAGGGCACCCCGTTT; CDR3: CSVEEWEGTPF
D: NA; J: TRBJ2-7; V: TRBV11-2; size: NA; DNA: TGTGCCAGCAGGGTAGGGGGAATCAACGAGCAGTACTTC; CDR3: CASRVGGINEQYF
D: NA; J: TRBJ1-2; V: TRBV19; size: NA; DNA: TGTGCCAGTAGTACAACAGGGCATGGCTACACCTTC; CDR3: CASSTTGHGYTF
D: TRBD2; J: TRBJ2-7; V: TRBV15; size: NA; DNA: TGTGCCACCAGCATTAGCGGGGGGCCTCTCGAGCAGTACTTC; CDR3: CATSISGGPLEQYF
D: NA; J: TRBJ1-2; V: TRBV4-3; size: NA; DNA: TGCGCCAGCAGCCGGGGGGGCGGCCCTGGTGGCTACACCTTC; CDR3: CASSRGGGPGGYTF
D: NA; J: TRBJ1-3; V: TRBV5-4; size: NA; DNA: TGTGCCAGCAGCTTGCTAGACGGTGGAAACACCATATATTTT; CDR3: CASSLLDGGNTIYF
D: TRBD1; J: TRBJ1-1; V: TRBV5-1; size: NA; DNA: TGCGCCAGCAGCTTAACAGGGGGCATGAACACTGAAGCTTTCTTT; CDR3: CASSLTGGMNTEAFF
D: NA; J: TRBJ2-1; V: TRBV15; size: NA; DNA: TGTGCCACCAGCAGAGAATTAGGAGGTGGCAATGAGCAGTTCTTC; CDR3: CATSRELGGGNEQFF